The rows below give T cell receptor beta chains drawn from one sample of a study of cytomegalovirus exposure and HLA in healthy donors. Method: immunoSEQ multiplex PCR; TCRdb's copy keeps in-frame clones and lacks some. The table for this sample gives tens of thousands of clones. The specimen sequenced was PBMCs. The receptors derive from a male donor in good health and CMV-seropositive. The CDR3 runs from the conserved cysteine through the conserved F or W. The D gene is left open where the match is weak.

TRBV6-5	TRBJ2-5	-	CASSYSQQRGTQYF	TGTGCCAGCAGTTACTCGCAGCAAAGGGGGACCCAGTACTTC
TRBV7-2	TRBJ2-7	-	CASSLSRAGEQYF	TGTGCCAGCAGCTTATCCAGGGCCGGCGAGCAGTACTTC
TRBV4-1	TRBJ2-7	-	CASSHEGVSEQYF	TGCGCCAGCAGCCATGAGGGGGTCAGCGAGCAGTACTTC
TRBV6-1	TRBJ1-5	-	CASSESTATTGEPQHF	TGTGCCAGCAGTGAATCTACGGCTACGACTGGTGAGCCCCAGCATTTT
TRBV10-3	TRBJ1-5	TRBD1	CAISAGQGEDQPQHF	TGTGCCATCAGTGCTGGACAGGGGGAGGATCAGCCCCAGCATTTT
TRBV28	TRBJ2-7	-	CASSFREPSYEQYF	TGTGCCAGCAGTTTTCGGGAACCCTCTTACGAGCAGTACTTC
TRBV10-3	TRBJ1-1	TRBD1	CAISPGQGNTEAFF	TGTGCCATCAGCCCTGGACAGGGGAACACTGAAGCTTTCTTT
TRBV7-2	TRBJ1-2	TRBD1	CASSSRQGPFRYGYTF	TGTGCCAGCAGCAGCCGACAGGGCCCGTTCCGTTATGGCTACACCTTC
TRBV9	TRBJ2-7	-	CASSVGSATDIYEQYF	TGTGCCAGCAGCGTAGGTTCGGCCACGGACATCTACGAGCAGTACTTC
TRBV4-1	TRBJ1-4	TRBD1	CASSQGQGDEKLFF	TGCGCCAGCAGCCAAGGACAGGGAGATGAAAAACTGTTTTTT
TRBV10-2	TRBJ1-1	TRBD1	CASSGQGSYTEAFF	TGCGCCAGCAGTGGACAGGGCTCGTACACTGAAGCTTTCTTT
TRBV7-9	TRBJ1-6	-	CASSNLLRDLHF	TGTGCCAGCAGCAACCTTCTACGGGACCTCCACTTT
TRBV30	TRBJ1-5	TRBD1	CAWGTGGLQPQHF	TGTGCCTGGGGGACAGGGGGCCTCCAGCCCCAGCATTTT
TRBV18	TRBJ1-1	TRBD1	CASSPRDRGTEAFF	TGTGCCAGCTCACCACGGGACAGGGGCACTGAAGCTTTCTTT
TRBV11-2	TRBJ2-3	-	CASSLDLGDTQYF	TGTGCCAGCAGCTTAGATCTAGGAGATACGCAGTATTTT
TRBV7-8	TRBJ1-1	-	CASSLGWETEAFF	TGTGCCAGCAGCTTGGGGTGGGAGACTGAAGCTTTCTTT